This paragraph reports one TCR beta chain. Per CD8+ T cell subset, triplicate sorts of some 300,000 cells each were done. Preparation of TRB cDNA libraries relied on 5' RACE carrying UMI labels. Following a re-call of the 5' RACE reads, TCRdb has one entry per CDR3 protein and lacks DNA. With tens of thousands of distinct CDR3 sequences in the sample, the ten largest clones hold about 4%. The data originate from a study of CXCR3-negative and CXCR3-positive naive CD8 T cells. The germline gives CDR1 SQVTM, CDR2 ANQGSEA. This CDR3 region has 16 residues. This clonotype was sampled from a human donor in good health. Some clones in this sample may be carry-over from other donors' samples. J is TRBJ2-6 and V is TRBV29-1; the D call from TCRdb, TRBD1, cannot be confirmed without DNA. What was sequenced was naive CXCR3- CD8+ T cells from blood. Specified subset: CD45RO-CCR7+CD27+CD95- naive CD8+ T cells lacking CXCR3 (TNR3-). The CDR3 here is CSVRDDVGAGANVLTF.